This entry describes one TCR beta chain. The data originate from a study of shared clonotypes between healthy human individuals. CDR1 MNHEY and CDR2 SMNVEV come from the germline V gene (reference sequence). The CDR3 totals 15 residues. Trimming removed 6 bases at V and 4 bases at J, with 19 bases between. TCRdb keeps only in-frame clones here, not all; method: immunoSEQ multiplex PCR. The table has about half a million clones, less than 80% seen once. The rearrangement uses TRBV27 and TRBJ2-7; TRBD1 is a possible D gene (5 bases). Source material: PBMCs. This clonotype was sampled from a woman in her thirties or forties in good health. Some clones in this sample may be carry-over from other donors' samples. The CDR3: CASRDTATGSYEQYF. The CDR3 region has the DNA TGTGCCAGCAGGGACACCGCGACGGGCTCTTACGAGCAGTACTTC.